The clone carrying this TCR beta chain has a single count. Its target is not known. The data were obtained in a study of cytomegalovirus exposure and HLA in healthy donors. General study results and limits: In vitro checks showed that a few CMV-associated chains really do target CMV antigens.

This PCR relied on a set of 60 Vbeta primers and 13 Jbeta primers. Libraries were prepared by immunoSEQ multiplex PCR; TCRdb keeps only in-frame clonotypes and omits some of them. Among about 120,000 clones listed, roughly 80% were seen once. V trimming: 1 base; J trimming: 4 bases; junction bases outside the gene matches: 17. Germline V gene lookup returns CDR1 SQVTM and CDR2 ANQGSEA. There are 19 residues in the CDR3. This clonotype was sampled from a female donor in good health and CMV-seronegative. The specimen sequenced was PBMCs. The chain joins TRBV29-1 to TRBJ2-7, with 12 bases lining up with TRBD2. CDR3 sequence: CSVEGSRASGGATQYEQYF. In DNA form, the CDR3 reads TGCAGCGTTGAAGGGTCGCGGGCTAGCGGGGGGGCAACACAATACGAGCAGTACTTC.